Listed below are T cell receptor beta chains from one sample, sequenced in a study of cytomegalovirus exposure and HLA in healthy donors. Assay: immunoSEQ multiplex PCR; the TCRdb copy retains only in-frame clones and omits some. The sample includes about 190,000 clones, more than 75% seen only once; the top ten take roughly 1.5%. Material: PBMCs. Receptors originate from a woman in her forties or fifties in good health and CMV-seronegative. The CDR3 runs from the conserved cysteine through the conserved F or W. Each record gives: V gene, CDR3 protein.

v_gene: TRBV4-1
CDR3aa: CASSHSQGQGRTDTQYF

v_gene: TRBV2
CDR3aa: CANLKAGQGRDTQYF

v_gene: TRBV2
CDR3aa: CASSEARGRGNSPLHF

v_gene: TRBV30
CDR3aa: CAWSGQGAYGYTF

v_gene: TRBV27
CDR3aa: CASSLAKGGTEAFF

v_gene: TRBV19
CDR3aa: CASSIGDTYEQYF

v_gene: TRBV6-5
CDR3aa: CASRKGARTREQYF

v_gene: TRBV7-6
CDR3aa: CASSAGLPAATGELFF

v_gene: TRBV6-1
CDR3aa: CASSESGIYGYTF

v_gene: TRBV5-4
CDR3aa: CASTGLNTEAFF

v_gene: TRBV2
CDR3aa: CASQGTSGFETQYF

v_gene: TRBV11-2
CDR3aa: CASSLQAGPYEQYF

v_gene: TRBV12-2
CDR3aa: CASRLAPTGGAYGYTF

v_gene: TRBV5-1
CDR3aa: CASSNRQGGGYTF

v_gene: TRBV6-1
CDR3aa: CASSESSISGYGYTF

v_gene: TRBV7-2
CDR3aa: CASSSGLAGFQETQYF

v_gene: TRBV30
CDR3aa: CAWGQNNEQFF

v_gene: TRBV4-1
CDR3aa: CASSLRLAAGVIQYF

v_gene: TRBV7-8
CDR3aa: CASSPGSHNEKLFF

v_gene: TRBV7-2
CDR3aa: CASSWTGGKTEAFF

v_gene: TRBV6-5
CDR3aa: CASSFGGSNQPQHF

v_gene: TRBV5-1
CDR3aa: CASSFSGGPYEQYF

v_gene: TRBV5-6
CDR3aa: CASSPQGNQPQHF

v_gene: TRBV5-6
CDR3aa: CASSWGDRGRIYGYTF

v_gene: TRBV11-2
CDR3aa: CASSLGSGAVRGTDTQYF